This T cell receptor beta chain is from a study of blood T cells in healthy people across ages. The study, taken as a whole, reports: Lack of knowledge of donor CMV status possibly confounded expanded clonotype changes. Long-lived donors carried more naive CD4+ cells and greater diversity than aged donors.

This clonotype was seen just once. Antigen specificity is unknown. The extraction recovered at least 5.5 micrograms of total RNA per sample. The V and J ends lost 1 base and 3 bases respectively, with 19 bases between them. The length of the CDR3 is 17 residues. Germline CDR1 SGHTA, CDR2 FQGNSA. Through a sample-barcoded 5' primer and a J-beta primer mix, a second PCR was run for roughly 6 to 11 cycles. TCRdb reprocessed the 5' RACE reads via MiXCR and lists one record per CDR3 protein. The table lists fewer than 700,000 distinct CDR3 sequences, 40% to 55% of them singletons. The sequence derives from an elderly man in good health. Sequencing was carried out using blood. This sequence joins TRBV7-2 and TRBJ2-7; a weak D match, TRBD1 (6 bases). The CDR3 here is CASSLVGTRELYYEQYF. The CDR3 DNA reads as TGTGCCAGCAGCTTAGTTGGGACACGAGAACTCTACTACGAGCAGTACTTC.